Sequencing of this TCR beta chain was carried out in a study of cytomegalovirus exposure and HLA in healthy donors. Background on the study: The 600 to 800 first-cohort repertoires shared a platform with the 120 validation repertoires, as reported in a later analysis. Study findings and constraints: In vitro confirmation showed a few CMV-associated chains to be CMV antigen specific.

The donors were part of the validation cohort, which consisted of under 150 subjects and was separate from the first cohort of 666 subjects. Notes on this clone: What it recognizes is unknown.

J lost 3 bases, V lost 7 bases, and 5 bases had no gene match. This CDR3 spans 13 amino acids. The germline V gene encodes CDR1 MNHEY and CDR2 SMNVEV (reference sequence). Measured with immunoSEQ multiplex PCR; TCRdb has only the in-frame clones, and not every one. This sample has approximately 280,000 clones, with around 89% found just once. This TCR was recovered from a young woman in good health and CMV-seronegative. The chain is built from TRBV27 and TRBJ1-2; the match to TRBD1 covers 7 bases. The source material was PBMCs. CDR3 amino acids: CASIGDRDYGYTF. CDR3 sequence (DNA): TGTGCCAGCATTGGAGACAGGGACTATGGCTACACCTTC.